This T cell receptor (beta chain) was retrieved from a study of patients and donors after allogeneic stem cell transplantation. TCRdb re-called the RT-PCR reads with MiXCR, one entry per CDR3 protein. The sample includes over 200,000 distinct CDR3 sequences, 35% to 45% of them seen just once. Germline V gene lookup returns CDR1 LNHDA and CDR2 SQIVND (reference sequence). The CDR3 length is 17 residues. V dropped 6 bases and J dropped 3; count of bases not matched to a gene: 12. Sequencing was done on a sample of blood, either unsorted or a sorted T cell fraction (not recorded which). This receptor was taken from a human donor who was either an allogeneic HSCT recipient or a stem cell or donor lymphocyte infusion donor (not recorded which). It is not recorded whose cells these are; they may come from a transplant donor. This sequence joins TRBV19 and TRBJ2-1; 9 bases agree with TRBD2. CDR3 in DNA: TGTGCCAGTAGCACCCAATGGGGGACTAGCAACTACAATGAGCAGTTCTTC. It translates to CASSTQWGTSNYNEQFF.